This T cell receptor (beta chain) stems from a study of blood T cell repertoires in COVID-19. Whole-study context: PBMCs, B-cell-depleted T cells, or T cells were the source of the cDNA or gDNA that made up the material.

Profiling relied on immunoSEQ multiplex PCR, and the TCRdb table lists in-frame clones only, not all of them. The data show 85,000 to 130,000 clones, with 80% to 90% seen just once and less than 3% held by the top ten. The CDR3 length is 13 residues. Trimming left V 4 bases short and J 5 bases short, with 10 bases between. Germline V gene lookup returns CDR1 MNHEY and CDR2 SVGAGI. The V and J genes are TRBV6-5 and TRBJ2-3; a possible D gene is TRBD1 (6 bases). The sequenced material came from PBMCs or T cells enriched from blood (not recorded which). This sequence was found in a woman aged 45-65 years who had recovered from COVID-19. CDR3 sequence reads: CASSFTGIDTQYF. The CDR3, as DNA: TGTGCCAGCAGTTTTACAGGGATAGATACGCAGTATTTT.